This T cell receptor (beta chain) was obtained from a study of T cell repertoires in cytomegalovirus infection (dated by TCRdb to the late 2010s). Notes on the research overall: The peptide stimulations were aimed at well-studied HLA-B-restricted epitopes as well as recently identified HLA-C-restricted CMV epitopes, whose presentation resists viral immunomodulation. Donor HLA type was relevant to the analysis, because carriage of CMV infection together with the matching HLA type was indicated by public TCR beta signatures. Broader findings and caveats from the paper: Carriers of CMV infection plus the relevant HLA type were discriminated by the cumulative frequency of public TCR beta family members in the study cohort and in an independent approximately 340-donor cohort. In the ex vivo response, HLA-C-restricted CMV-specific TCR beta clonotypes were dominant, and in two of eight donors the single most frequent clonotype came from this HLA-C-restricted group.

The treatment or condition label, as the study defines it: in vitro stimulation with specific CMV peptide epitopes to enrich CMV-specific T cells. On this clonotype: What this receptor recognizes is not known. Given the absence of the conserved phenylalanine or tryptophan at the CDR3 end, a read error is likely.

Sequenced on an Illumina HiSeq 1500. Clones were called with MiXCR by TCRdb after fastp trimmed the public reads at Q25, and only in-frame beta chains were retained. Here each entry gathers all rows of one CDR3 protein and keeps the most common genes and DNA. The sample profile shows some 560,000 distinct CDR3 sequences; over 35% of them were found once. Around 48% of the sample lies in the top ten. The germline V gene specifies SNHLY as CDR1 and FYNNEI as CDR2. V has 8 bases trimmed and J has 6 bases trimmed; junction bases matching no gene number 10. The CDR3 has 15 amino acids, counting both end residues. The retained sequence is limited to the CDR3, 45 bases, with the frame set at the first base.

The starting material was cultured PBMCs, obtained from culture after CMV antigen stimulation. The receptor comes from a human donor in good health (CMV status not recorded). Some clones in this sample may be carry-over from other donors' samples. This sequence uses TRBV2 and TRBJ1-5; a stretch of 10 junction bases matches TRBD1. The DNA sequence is TGTGCCAGCGCGAAAGACAGGGGGCGAGGTCAGCCCCAGCATTTG. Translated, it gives CASAKDRGRGQPQHL.